This T cell receptor beta chain comes out of a study of cytomegalovirus exposure and HLA in healthy donors. The germline CDR1 and CDR2 sequences are MGHRA and YSYEKL. This CDR3 has 17 amino acids. J lost 8 bases, V lost 0 bases, and 10 bases had no gene match. This PCR relied on a set of 60 Vbeta primers and 13 Jbeta primers. Sequencing was performed with immunoSEQ multiplex PCR; in TCRdb, only in-frame clones are kept and a portion is missing. The repertoire holds 150,000 to 250,000 clones, with around four fifths as singletons. The sequenced sample consisted of PBMCs. V usage is TRBV4-1 and J usage is TRBJ1-4, with 9 nucleotides matching TRBD1. This TCR came from a woman aged 45-60 years in good health and CMV-seropositive. CDR3 nucleotides: TGCGCCAGCAGCCAAGAACCCCTCCGGGACAGGGCCGAAAAACTGTTTTTT. As protein: CASSQEPLRDRAEKLFF.